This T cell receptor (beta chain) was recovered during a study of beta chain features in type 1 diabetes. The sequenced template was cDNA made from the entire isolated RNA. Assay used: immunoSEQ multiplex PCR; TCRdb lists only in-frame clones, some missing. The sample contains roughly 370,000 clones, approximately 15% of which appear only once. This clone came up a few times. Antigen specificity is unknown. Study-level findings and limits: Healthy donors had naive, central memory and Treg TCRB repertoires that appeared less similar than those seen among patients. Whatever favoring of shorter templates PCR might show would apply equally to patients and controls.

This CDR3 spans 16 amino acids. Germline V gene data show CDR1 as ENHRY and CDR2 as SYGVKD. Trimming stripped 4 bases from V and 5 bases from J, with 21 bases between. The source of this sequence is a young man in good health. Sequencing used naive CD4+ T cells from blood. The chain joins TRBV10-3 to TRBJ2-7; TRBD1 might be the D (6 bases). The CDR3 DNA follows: TGTGCCATCAGTGCTCTCGCGCTAATACAGGGCCACGAGCAGTACTTC. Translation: CAISALALIQGHEQYF.